This T cell receptor beta chain was captured by sequencing in a study of T cell repertoires in cytomegalovirus infection. Study-level information: Public TCR beta signatures were indicative of both CMV infection and a matching HLA type.

The CDR3 runs 13 residues. The V end lost 4 bases, the J end lost 3 bases, and 9 bases lay between the germline ends. The V gene's germline CDR1 is MNHNS and CDR2 SASEGT. This clonotype was observed a handful of times. No antigen is known for it. The study's findings and limits: Summed frequency of public TCR beta families distinguished CMV carriers with the relevant HLA.

MiXCR, applied by TCRdb to the reads, yields one record per CDR3 protein. The table lists 300,000 to 400,000 distinct CDR3 sequences, roughly 25% of them singletons, with roughly 13% in the top ten. Sequences were derived from cultured PBMCs, sampled from culture after CMV antigen stimulation. This chain joins TRBV6-1 and TRBJ1-1; D remains ambiguous. The sequence was collected from a human donor in good health (CMV status not recorded). Some clones in this sample may be carry-over from other donors' samples. CDR3 amino acids: CASSGTRDTEAFF. CDR3 DNA: TGTGCCAGCAGTGGTACTAGGGACACTGAAGCTTTCTTT.